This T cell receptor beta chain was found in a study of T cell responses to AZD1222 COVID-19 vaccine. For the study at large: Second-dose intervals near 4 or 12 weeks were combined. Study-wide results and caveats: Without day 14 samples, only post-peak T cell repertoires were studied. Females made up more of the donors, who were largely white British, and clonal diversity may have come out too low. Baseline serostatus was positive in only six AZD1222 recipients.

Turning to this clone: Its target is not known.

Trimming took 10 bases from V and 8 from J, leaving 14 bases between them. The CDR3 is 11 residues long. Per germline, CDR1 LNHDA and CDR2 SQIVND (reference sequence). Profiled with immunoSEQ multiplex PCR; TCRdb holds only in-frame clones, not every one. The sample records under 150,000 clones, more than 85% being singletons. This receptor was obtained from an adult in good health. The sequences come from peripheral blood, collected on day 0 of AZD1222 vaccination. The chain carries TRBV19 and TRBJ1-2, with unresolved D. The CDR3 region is CATQTSGGYTF. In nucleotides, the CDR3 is TGTGCCACTCAAACTTCGGGGGGCTACACCTTC. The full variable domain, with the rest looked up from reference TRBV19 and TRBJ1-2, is DGGITQSPKYLFRKEGQNVTLSCEQNLNHDAMYWYRQDPGQGLRLIYYSQIVNDFQKGDIAEGYSVSREKKESFPLTVTSAQKNPTAFYLCATQTSGGYTFGSGTRLTVV.